The source of this T cell receptor (beta chain) is a study of patients and donors after allogeneic stem cell transplantation. This clonotype was detected ten times or more. A single record per CDR3 protein comes from TCRdb applying MiXCR to the RT-PCR reads. There are 70,000 or so distinct CDR3 sequences in the sample; around 27% occur only once, and 26% lies in the top ten. Germline values: CDR1 SGHRS, CDR2 YFSETQ. The CDR3 is made up of 18 amino acids. The junction had 10 bases not matched to a gene; V was cut back by 2 bases and J by 2 bases. This sequence originates from a human donor who was either an allogeneic HSCT recipient or a stem cell or donor lymphocyte infusion donor (not recorded which). It is not recorded whose cells these are; they may come from a transplant donor. The V call is TRBV5-1, the J call TRBJ2-5; the match to TRBD2 covers 12 bases. Specimen: blood, either unsorted or a sorted T cell fraction (not recorded which). The CDR3 region has the DNA TGCGCCAGCAGCTTTGGAACTAGCGGGAGGAAGTCTCAAGAGACCCAGTACTTC. This encodes CASSFGTSGRKSQETQYF.